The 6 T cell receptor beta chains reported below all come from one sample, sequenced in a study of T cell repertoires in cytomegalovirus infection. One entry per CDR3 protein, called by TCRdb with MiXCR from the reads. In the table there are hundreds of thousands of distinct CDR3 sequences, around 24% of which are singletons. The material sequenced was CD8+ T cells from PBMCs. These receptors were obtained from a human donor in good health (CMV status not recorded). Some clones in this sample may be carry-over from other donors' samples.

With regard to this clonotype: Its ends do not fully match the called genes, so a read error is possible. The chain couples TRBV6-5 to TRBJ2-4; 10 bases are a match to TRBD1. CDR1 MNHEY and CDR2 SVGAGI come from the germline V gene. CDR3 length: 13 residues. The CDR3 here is CASSYSGTGVELF. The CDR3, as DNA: TGTGCCAGCAGTTACTCGGGGACAGGGGTAGAACTATTC.

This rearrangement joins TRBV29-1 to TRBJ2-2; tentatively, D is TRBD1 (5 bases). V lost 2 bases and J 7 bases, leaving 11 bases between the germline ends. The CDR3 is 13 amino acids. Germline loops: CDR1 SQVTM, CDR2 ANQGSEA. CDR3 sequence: CSVEFTGFGELFF. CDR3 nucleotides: TGCAGCGTTGAATTTACAGGCTTCGGGGAGCTGTTTTTT.

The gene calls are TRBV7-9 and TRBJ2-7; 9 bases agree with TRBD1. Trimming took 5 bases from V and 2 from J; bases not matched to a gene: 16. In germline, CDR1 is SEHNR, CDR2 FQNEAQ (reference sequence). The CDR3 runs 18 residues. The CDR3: CASSPRTGDYHVAYEQYF. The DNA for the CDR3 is TGTGCCAGCAGCCCAAGGACAGGGGACTACCATGTAGCCTACGAGCAGTACTTC. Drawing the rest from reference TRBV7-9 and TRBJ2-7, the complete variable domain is DTGVSQNPRHKITKRGQNVTFRCDPISEHNRLYWYRQTLGQGPEFLTYFQNEAQLEKSRLLSDRFSAERPKGSFSTLEIQRTEQGDSAMYLCASSPRTGDYHVAYEQYFGPGTRLTVT.

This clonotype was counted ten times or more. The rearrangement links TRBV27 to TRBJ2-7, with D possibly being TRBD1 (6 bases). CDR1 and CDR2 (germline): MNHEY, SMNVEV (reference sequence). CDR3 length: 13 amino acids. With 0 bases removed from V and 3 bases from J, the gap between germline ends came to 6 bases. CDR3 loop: CASSLSGGYEQYV. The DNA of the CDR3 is TGTGCCAGCAGTTTATCAGGGGGCTACGAGCAGTACGTC.

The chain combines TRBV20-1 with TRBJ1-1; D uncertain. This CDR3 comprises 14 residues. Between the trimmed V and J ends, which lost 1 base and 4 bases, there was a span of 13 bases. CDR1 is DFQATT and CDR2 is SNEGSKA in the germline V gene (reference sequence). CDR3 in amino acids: CSARVVPDSTEAFF. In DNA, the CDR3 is TGCAGTGCTAGAGTGGTCCCTGATAGCACTGAAGCTTTCTTT.

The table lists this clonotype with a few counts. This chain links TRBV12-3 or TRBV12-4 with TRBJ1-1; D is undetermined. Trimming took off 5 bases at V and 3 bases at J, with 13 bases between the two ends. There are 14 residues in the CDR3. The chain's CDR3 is CASSLLNPDTEAFF. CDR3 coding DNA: TGTGCCAGCAGTCTCCTCAACCCGGACACTGAAGCTTTCTTT.